The 13 T cell receptor beta chains reported below all come from one sample, sequenced in a study of OX40 agonist ivuxolimab in advanced cancers. Clones were read by immunoSEQ multiplex PCR, and TCRdb kept only the in-frame ones, dropping some. This sample has more than 55,000 clones; 90% to 95% occur once, and the top ten carry around an eighth. This material consisted of CD4+ or CD8+ T cells sorted from blood, taken in a trial of the OX40 agonist ivuxolimab. The receptors were sampled from an adult with an advanced solid tumor such as melanoma, head and neck, liver or kidney cancer.

The chain links TRBV7-6 to TRBJ2-1; 10 bases are shared with TRBD2. The CDR3 length is 17 residues. The V and J ends lost 1 base and 6 bases, in that order; junction bases with no gene match: 9. Germline values: CDR1 SGHVS, CDR2 FNYEAQ. For the CDR3, the DNA is TGTGCCAGCAGCTTAGGGGGAGCGGGGGGGCCTTTCAATGAGCAGTTCTTC. Translating gives CASSLGGAGGPFNEQFF. The full variable domain, its missing parts supplied by reference TRBV7-6 and TRBJ2-1, is GAGVSQSPRYKVTKRGQDVALRCDPISGHVSLYWYRQALGQGPEFLTYFNYEAQQDKSGLPNDRFSAERPEGSISTLTIQRTEQRDSAMYRCASSLGGAGGPFNEQFFGPGTRLTVL.

V gene TRBV7-6 combines with J gene TRBJ2-7, with 9 bases aligning to TRBD1. The CDR3 totals 15 residues. V lost 2 bases and J lost 5; bases outside the gene matches: 7. CDR1 SGHVS and CDR2 FNYEAQ come from the germline V gene. In DNA form, the CDR3 reads TGTGCCAGCAGCTTACGGACAGGGGAGGGGGACGAGCAGTACTTC. This encodes CASSLRTGEGDEQYF.

The J gene is TRBJ2-7, the V gene TRBV27; D remains ambiguous. The V end lost 6 bases, the J end lost 4 bases, and 13 bases lay between the germline ends. This CDR3 has 13 amino acids. Germline-derived CDR1 and CDR2 are MNHEY and SMNVEV (reference sequence). The CDR3 sequence: CASSLGPDYEQYF. Written as DNA, the CDR3 is TGTGCCAGCAGCCTCGGGCCAGATTACGAGCAGTACTTC.

The V call is TRBV4-1, the J call TRBJ1-1; a weak D match, TRBD1 (5 bases). The CDR3 is made up of 14 amino acids. Germline assignment: CDR1 MGHRA and CDR2 YSYEKL. Trimming removed 4 bases at V and 8 bases at J, with 17 bases between. CDR3 sequence: CASSRKPDKEEAFF. Here the CDR3 DNA reads TGCGCCAGCAGCCGAAAACCGGACAAGGAAGAAGCTTTCTTT.

J is TRBJ2-3 and V is TRBV5-4; 8 positions match TRBD2. J lost 3 bases, V lost 4 bases, and 4 bases had no gene match. In germline, CDR1 is SGHNT, CDR2 YYREEE (reference sequence). This CDR3 region has 14 residues. This CDR3 reads CASSLGGVTDTQYF. DNA for the CDR3: TGTGCCAGCAGCCTCGGGGGGGTTACAGATACGCAGTATTTT. Full variable domain (rest looked up from reference TRBV5-4 and TRBJ2-3): ETGVTQSPTHLIKTRGQQVTLRCSSQSGHNTVSWYQQALGQGPQFIFQYYREEENGRGNFPPRFSGLQFPNYSSELNVNALELDDSALYLCASSLGGVTDTQYFGPGTRLTVL.

V is TRBV7-6 and J is TRBJ2-5; D ambiguous. The CDR3 totals 12 residues. V lost 1 base and J lost 6, with 6 bases in between. The germline CDR1 and CDR2 sequences are SGHVS and FNYEAQ. This CDR3 reads CASSLGGQTQYF. In nucleotides, the CDR3 is TGTGCCAGCAGCTTAGGAGGTCAGACCCAGTACTTC.

The table lists this clone with a count of one. The chain links TRBV5-6 to TRBJ1-2; unclear D gene. The CDR3 spans 12 residues. The germline V gene encodes CDR1 SGHDT and CDR2 YYEEEE. V gave up 7 bases and J gave up 2 bases, with 9 bases separating them. CDR3 DNA sequence: TGTGCCAGCGGAGCGGGGAACTATGGCTACACCTTC. Protein: CASGAGNYGYTF.

V is TRBV29-1 and J is TRBJ2-1; 9 nucleotides align to TRBD2. V lost 8 bases to trimming and J lost 3 bases; unmatched junction nucleotides: 8. The CDR3 is made up of 14 amino acids. CDR1 is SQVTM and CDR2 is ANQGSEA in the germline V gene. The CDR3 DNA is TGCAGCTATTTGCGGACTAGCGACTACAATGAGCAGTTCTTC. Its translation: CSYLRTSDYNEQFF.

The rearrangement joins TRBV5-1 to TRBJ1-1; D ambiguous. V dropped 0 bases and J dropped 7 bases, with 10 bases sitting between them. This CDR3 is built from 13 residues. Germline lookup yields CDR1 SGHRS and CDR2 YFSETQ. The CDR3 bases are TGCGCCAGCAGCTTGGGGGATGCCCGTGAAGCTTTCTTT. It specifies CASSLGDAREAFF.

The chain joins TRBV7-3 to TRBJ2-5; D is perhaps TRBD1 or TRBD2 (6 bases each). V lost 0 bases and J 5 bases, leaving 10 bases between the germline ends. Germline V gives CDR1 SGHTA, CDR2 FQGTGA. The CDR3 is 14 amino acids. CDR3 sequence reads: CASSLTGGEETQYF. The CDR3, as DNA: TGTGCCAGCAGCTTAACGGGGGGCGAGGAGACCCAGTACTTC.

This chain joins TRBV7-7 and TRBJ2-7; 8 bases map to TRBD1. The CDR3 extends over 17 amino acids. After removal of 5 bases from V and 2 bases from J, the junction contained 14 bases not matched to a gene. The V gene's germline CDR1 is SSHAT and CDR2 FNYEAQ (reference sequence). CDR3 coding DNA: TGTGCCAGCAGCCCTTCTCCGGACAGGGTGGATCCCTACGAGCAGTACTTC. It translates to CASSPSPDRVDPYEQYF.

Here the CDR3 DNA reads TGTGCCAGCAGCCATAGCGGGAGAATGGCGAATGAGCAGTTCTTC. Translation: CASSHSGRMANEQFF. The chain is built from TRBV9 and TRBJ2-1, with 9 bases lining up with TRBD2. The CDR3 spans 15 residues. J was trimmed by 7 bases and V by 4 bases; bases with no gene match: 9. Germline CDR1 and CDR2: SGDLS and YYNGEE.

This chain uses TRBV7-9 with TRBJ2-1; D uncertain. CDR3 size: 12 residues. CDR1 is SEHNR, CDR2 FQNEAQ, per germline (reference sequence). The V and J ends lost 0 bases and 12 bases respectively, with 9 bases between them. CDR3 DNA sequence: TGTGCCAGCAGCTTAGCCGCTATGGTGCAGTTCTTC. Its protein product is CASSLAAMVQFF.